This T cell receptor (beta chain) was sequenced in a study of shared clonotypes between healthy human individuals. Naive CD8 cells lacked CD45RO, underwent positive selection for CCR7 and left out terminally differentiated effector memory CD45RA+ cells. Adults of Caucasian background living in Nashville, Tennessee made up all donors. General study results and limits: The sole specimen, blood, was sampled, and tissue repertoires likely differ. Among four donors, roughly 5.5% of naive CD4 clonotypes were found in common.

J lost 3 bases, V lost 7 bases, and 3 bases had no gene match. Per the germline V gene, CDR1 is MNHNS and CDR2 is SASEGT. This CDR3 spans 14 amino acids. Sequencing used immunoSEQ multiplex PCR; TCRdb keeps in-frame clones, though not all of them. The table shows fewer than 800,000 clones, with roughly 94% occurring only once. This clone came up a few times. Its antigen remains unknown. The rearrangement joins TRBV6-1 to TRBJ2-2, with TRBD2 identical over 9 bases. This clonotype was obtained from a man between 25 and 39 years old in good health. The material sequenced was naive CD8+ T cells sorted from blood. This chain's CDR3 is CASTVAGDTGELFF. In nucleotides, the CDR3 is TGTGCCAGCACGGTAGCGGGAGACACCGGGGAGCTGTTTTTT.